These 9 T cell receptor beta chains were sequenced from one sample in a study of molecular identifiers for immune sequencing clone quantification. From the PCR reads, TCRdb called clonotypes with MiXCR, one entry per CDR3 protein. The sample lists some 40,000 distinct CDR3 sequences, under 20% occurring once. Sequencing was carried out using naive CD8+ T cells from blood, with Jurkat cell RNA spiked in. Subset here: FACS-sorted CD8+CD4-CCR7+CD45RA+ naive T cells. All receptors come from a human donor in good health. Some libraries in this study had Jurkat cell RNA spiked in.

This clonotype was counted many times. The chain carries TRBV29-1 and TRBJ2-1, with unresolved D. The CDR3 is 13 residues long. The germline CDR1 and CDR2 sequences are SQVTM and ANQGSEA. V dropped 5 bases and J dropped 0 bases, with 8 bases sitting between them. CDR3 loop: CSVSLGSYNEQFF. In DNA, the CDR3 is TGCAGCGTTAGCCTAGGCTCCTACAATGAGCAGTTCTTC.

The chain has TRBV19 and TRBJ2-7; the D is unclear. From germline, CDR1 is LNHDA and CDR2 SQIVND (reference sequence). The CDR3 has 15 amino acids. Trimming removed 2 bases from V and 2 bases from J, with 13 bases in between. The CDR3 DNA reads TGTGCCAGTAGTATATATTTTGGGGTTACCTACGAGCAGTACTTC. As protein: CASSIYFGVTYEQYF.

This clonotype was picked up many times. The V call is TRBV29-1, the J call TRBJ1-5, with TRBD1 matching 8 bases. Germline V gene sequence: CDR1 SQVTM, CDR2 ANQGSEA. CDR3 size: 12 residues. V was pared by 7 bases and J by 6 bases, with 5 bases of the junction left unmatched. As DNA, the CDR3 is TGCAGCGCCCGGACAGGGAGTCAGCCCCAGCATTTT. Residues: CSARTGSQPQHF.

This clonotype was counted many times. CDR3 amino acids: CASSQDPSVGSYNEQFF. Written as DNA, the CDR3 is TGTGCCAGCAGCCAAGATCCATCTGTAGGATCCTACAATGAGCAGTTCTTC. This chain uses TRBV4-2 with TRBJ2-1, with unresolved D. Germline CDR1 and CDR2: LGHNA and YNFKEQ. The CDR3 totals 17 residues. The V end was cut by 0 bases, the J end by 1 base, with 13 bases between.

V and J are TRBV10-1 and TRBJ2-1, with D perhaps matching TRBD2 (6 bases). Germline V gene lookup returns CDR1 WNHNN and CDR2 SYGVQD (reference sequence). There are 14 residues in the CDR3. Trimming took off 0 bases at V and 4 bases at J, with 7 bases between the two ends. CDR3 protein: CASSESSGYNEQFF. For the CDR3, the DNA is TGCGCCAGCAGTGAGTCTAGCGGTTACAATGAGCAGTTCTTC.

There are a few counts of this clonotype. The chain recombines TRBV29-1 with TRBJ1-2; 8 bases are a match to TRBD1. CDR3 length: 16 residues. The germline V gene has CDR1 SQVTM and CDR2 ANQGSEA. V gave up 5 bases and J gave up 6 bases; unmatched junction bases: 17. The CDR3 DNA reads as TGCAGCGTTACCTCCGGGACAGGCTTCGGTTCGGATGGCTACACCTTC. Amino acid sequence: CSVTSGTGFGSDGYTF.

This clonotype came up many times. The chain is built from TRBV28 and TRBJ2-5, with D perhaps matching TRBD2 (6 bases). The CDR3 is 14 amino acids. The V gene lost 8 bases and the J gene lost 4 bases, with 17 bases spanning the gap. The germline CDR1 and CDR2 sequences are MDHEN and SYDVKM. CDR3 nucleotide sequence: TGTGCCAGCGGGCGGCGGGAACTCGTAGAGACCCAGTACTTC. It yields the protein CASGRRELVETQYF.

This clonotype was seen repeatedly, ten times or more. The chain joins TRBV12-3 or TRBV12-4 to TRBJ2-5; D gene ambiguous. This CDR3 comprises 12 residues. V lost 6 bases and J lost 1, with 6 bases in between. DNA for the CDR3: TGTGCCAGCAGACAGTTCCAAGAGACCCAGTACTTC. It yields the protein CASRQFQETQYF.

This clonotype is medium-sized (0.01 to 0.1%) within its sample. The chain combines TRBV20-1 with TRBJ2-1; 7 bases agree with TRBD2. Germline CDR1 and CDR2: DFQATT and SNEGSKA (reference sequence). This CDR3 spans 15 amino acids. V gave up 0 bases and J gave up 5 bases; unmatched junction bases: 7. As DNA, the CDR3 is TGCAGTGCTAGAGATCTAGGCGGGAGCAACAATGAGCAGTTCTTC. It is translated as CSARDLGGSNNEQFF.